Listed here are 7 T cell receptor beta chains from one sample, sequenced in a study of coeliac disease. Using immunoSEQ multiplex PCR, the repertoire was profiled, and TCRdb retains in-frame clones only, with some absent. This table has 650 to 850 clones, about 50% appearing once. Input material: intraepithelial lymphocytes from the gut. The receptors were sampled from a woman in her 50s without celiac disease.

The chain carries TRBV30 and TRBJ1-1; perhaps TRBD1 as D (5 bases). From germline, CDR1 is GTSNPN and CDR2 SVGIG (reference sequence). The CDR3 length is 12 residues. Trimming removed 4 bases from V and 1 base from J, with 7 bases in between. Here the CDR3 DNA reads TGTGCCTGGAACGGGGGGAACACTGAAGCTTTCTTT. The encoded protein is CAWNGGNTEAFF. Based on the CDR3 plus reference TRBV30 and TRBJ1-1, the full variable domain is SQTIHQWPATLVQPVGSPLSLECTVEGTSNPNLYWYRQAAGRGLQLLFYSVGIGQISSEVPQNLSASRPQDRQFILSSKKLLLSDSGFYLCAWNGGNTEAFFGQGTRLTVV.

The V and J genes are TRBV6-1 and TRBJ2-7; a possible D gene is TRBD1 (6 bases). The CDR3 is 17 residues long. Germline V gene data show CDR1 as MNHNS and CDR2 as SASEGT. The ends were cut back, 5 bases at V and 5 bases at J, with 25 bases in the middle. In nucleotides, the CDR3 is TGTGCCAGCAGTCAAGGCCAAGGGGGTATTATGAGCCACGAGCAGTACTTC. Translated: CASSQGQGGIMSHEQYF.

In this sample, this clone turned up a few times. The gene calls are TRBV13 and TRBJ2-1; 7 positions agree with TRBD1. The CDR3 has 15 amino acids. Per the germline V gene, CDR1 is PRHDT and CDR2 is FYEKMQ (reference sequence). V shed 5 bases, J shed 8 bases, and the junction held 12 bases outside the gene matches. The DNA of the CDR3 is TGTGCCAGCAGCCATTCCCCGGACAGGTCCTATGAGCAGTTCTTC. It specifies CASSHSPDRSYEQFF.

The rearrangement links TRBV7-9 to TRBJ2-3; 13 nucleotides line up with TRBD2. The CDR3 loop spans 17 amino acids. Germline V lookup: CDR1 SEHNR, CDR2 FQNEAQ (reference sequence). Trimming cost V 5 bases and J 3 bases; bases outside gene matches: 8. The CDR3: CASSPGLAGARTDTQYF. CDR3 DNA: TGTGCCAGCAGCCCCGGACTAGCGGGGGCCAGAACAGATACGCAGTATTTT.

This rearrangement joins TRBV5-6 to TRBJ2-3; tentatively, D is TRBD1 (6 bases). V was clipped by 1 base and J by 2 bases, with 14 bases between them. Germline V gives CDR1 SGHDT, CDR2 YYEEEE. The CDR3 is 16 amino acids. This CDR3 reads CASSLYRVLNTDTQYF. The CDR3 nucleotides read TGTGCCAGCAGCTTGTACAGGGTCCTAAACACAGATACGCAGTATTTT.

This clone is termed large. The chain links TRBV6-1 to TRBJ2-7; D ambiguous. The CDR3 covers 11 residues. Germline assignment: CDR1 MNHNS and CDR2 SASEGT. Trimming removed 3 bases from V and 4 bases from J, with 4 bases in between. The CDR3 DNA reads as TGTGCCAGCAGTGACGCGTACGAGCAGTACTTC. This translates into CASSDAYEQYF.

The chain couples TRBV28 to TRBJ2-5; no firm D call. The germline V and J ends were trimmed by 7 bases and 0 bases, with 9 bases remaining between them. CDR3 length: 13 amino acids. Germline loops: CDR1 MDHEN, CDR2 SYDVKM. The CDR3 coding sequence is TGTGCCAGCACAGAGGAATACCAAGAGACCCAGTACTTC. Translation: CASTEEYQETQYF.